This T cell receptor beta chain was sequenced for a study of T cell responses to AZD1222 COVID-19 vaccine. The germline CDR1 and CDR2 sequences are MDHEN and SYDVKM. Trimming left V 1 base short and J 2 bases short, with 12 bases between. The CDR3 covers 16 residues. Study-wide points: Spike-specific TCR depth and breadth grew after two AZD1222 doses. Most donors were white British and more were female, and clonal diversity was possibly underestimated.

A remark on this clone: The target antigen is unknown.

Only in-frame clones appear in the TCRdb table, and some are missing; sequencing was by immunoSEQ multiplex PCR. The table records 150,000 or so clones, around 93% of them present only once. The sequences come from peripheral blood, collected 28 days after the second AZD1222 dose. The receptor was derived from an adult who received the AZD1222 COVID-19 vaccine. V usage is TRBV28 and J usage is TRBJ1-3; D is perhaps TRBD1 (6 bases). CDR3 protein: CASSLFRAGAGNTIYF. In nucleotides, the CDR3 is TGTGCCAGCAGTTTATTCAGGGCAGGGGCTGGAAACACCATATATTTT.